What follows describes a single T cell receptor (beta chain). The CDR3 sequence is 19 residues long. The germline V gene encodes CDR1 MNHEY and CDR2 SMNVEV (reference sequence). The ends lost 4 bases at V and 3 bases at J; junction bases unmatched: 14. These data are taken from a study of cytotoxic CD8 clonotypes in ibrutinib-treated CLL. The overall study: Once treatment had gone on for a median of 12 months, range 6 to 36, response samples were drawn.

Deep sequencing aimed at 1 in 200,000 to 1 in 1 million T cells' resolution. Profiling relied on immunoSEQ multiplex PCR, and the TCRdb table lists in-frame clones only, not all of them. The data contain roughly 200,000 clones, 72% of them singletons. The chain couples TRBV27 to TRBJ2-7; the match to TRBD2 covers 14 bases. Sample: PBMCs, taken after 24 months of ibrutinib treatment. The clonotype originates from a human donor with chronic lymphocytic leukemia. The CDR3 protein is CASSSDSGTSGRNRYEQYF. The CDR3, as DNA: TGTGCCAGCAGTTCCGACTCCGGGACTAGCGGGAGAAATCGCTACGAGCAGTACTTC.